The source of this T cell receptor (beta chain) is a study of T cells after yellow fever vaccination. Study background: Fractions of low cell number were prepared using SMART-Seq v4 Ultra Low Input. Study results and limitations: Contamination by abundant bulk-population clonotypes could be present in FACS-sorted repertoires. Although the secondary response was weaker, it peaked faster, at day 5 versus 15. At under 97% for CD4 and around 91% for CD8, most primary-vaccination clones showed up again after the booster.

About this clonotype itself: Its specificity is unknown.

TCRdb re-called the 5' RACE reads with MiXCR, one entry per CDR3 protein. The sample shows 500,000 to 550,000 distinct CDR3 sequences, 20% to 25% of them seen only once. The TCR originated in a man between 18 and 35 years old who received the YFV17D yellow fever vaccine. This sample comprised PBMCs, obtained approximately 22 days after the first yellow fever vaccination.

CDR3 in amino acids: CASSPLFGEEAGNTIYF. CDR3 sequence (DNA): TGTGCCAGCAGCCCACTCTTCGGGGAAGAGGCTGGAAACACCATATATTTT. This sequence joins TRBV7-9 and TRBJ1-3, with D uncertain. The CDR3 has 17 residues. CDR1 is SEHNR and CDR2 is FQNEAQ in the germline V gene (reference sequence). Trimming shortened V by 5 bases and J by 2 bases, and 19 bases separated the two germline ends.